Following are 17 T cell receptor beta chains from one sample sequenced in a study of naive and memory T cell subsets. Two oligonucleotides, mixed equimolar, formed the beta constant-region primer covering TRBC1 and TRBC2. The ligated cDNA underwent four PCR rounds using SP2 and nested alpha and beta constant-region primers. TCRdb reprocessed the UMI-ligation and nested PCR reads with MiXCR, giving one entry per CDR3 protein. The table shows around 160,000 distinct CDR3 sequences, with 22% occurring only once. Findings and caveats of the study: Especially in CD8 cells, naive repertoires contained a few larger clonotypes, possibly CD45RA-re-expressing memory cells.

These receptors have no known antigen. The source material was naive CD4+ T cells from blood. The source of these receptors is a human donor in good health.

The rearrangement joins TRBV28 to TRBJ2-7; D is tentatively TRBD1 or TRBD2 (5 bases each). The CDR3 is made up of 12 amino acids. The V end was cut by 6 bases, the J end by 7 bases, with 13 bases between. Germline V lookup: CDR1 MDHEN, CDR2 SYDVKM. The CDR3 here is CASSRSGLEQYF. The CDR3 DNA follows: TGTGCCAGCAGCCGCTCGGGGCTTGAGCAGTACTTC.

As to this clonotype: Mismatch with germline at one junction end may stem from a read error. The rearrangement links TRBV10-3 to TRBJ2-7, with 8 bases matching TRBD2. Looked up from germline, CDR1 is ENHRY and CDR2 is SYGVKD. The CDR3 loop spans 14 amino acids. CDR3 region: CATSEAGRGFEQYF. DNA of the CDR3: TGTGCCACCAGTGAGGCCGGGAGGGGCTTCGAGCAGTACTTC.

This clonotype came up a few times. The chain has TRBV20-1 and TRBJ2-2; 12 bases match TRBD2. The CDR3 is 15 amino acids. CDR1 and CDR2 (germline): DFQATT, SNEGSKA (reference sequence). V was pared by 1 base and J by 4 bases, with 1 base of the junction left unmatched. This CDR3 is CSARVLAGGTGELFF. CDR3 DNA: TGCAGTGCTAGAGTACTAGCGGGGGGCACCGGGGAGCTGTTTTTT.

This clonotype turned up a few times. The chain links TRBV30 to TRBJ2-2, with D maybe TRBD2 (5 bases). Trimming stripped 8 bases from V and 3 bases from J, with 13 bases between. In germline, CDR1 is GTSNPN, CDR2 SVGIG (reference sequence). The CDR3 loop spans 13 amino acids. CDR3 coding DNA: TGTGCCGGAGGACGGAGATACACCGGGGAGCTGTTTTTT. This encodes CAGGRRYTGELFF.

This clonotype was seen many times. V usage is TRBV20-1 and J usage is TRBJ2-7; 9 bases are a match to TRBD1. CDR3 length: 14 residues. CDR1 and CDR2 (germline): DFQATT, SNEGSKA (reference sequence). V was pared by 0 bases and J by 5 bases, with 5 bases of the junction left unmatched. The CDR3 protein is CSARDWTGDDEQYF. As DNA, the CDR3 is TGCAGTGCTAGAGATTGGACAGGGGACGACGAGCAGTACTTC.

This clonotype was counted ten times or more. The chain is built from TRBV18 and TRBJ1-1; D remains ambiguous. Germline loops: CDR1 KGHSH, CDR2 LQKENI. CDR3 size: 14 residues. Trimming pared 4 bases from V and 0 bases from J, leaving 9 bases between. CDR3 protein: CASSLSSMNTEAFF. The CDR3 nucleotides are TGTGCCAGCTCACTCTCCTCTATGAACACTGAAGCTTTCTTT.

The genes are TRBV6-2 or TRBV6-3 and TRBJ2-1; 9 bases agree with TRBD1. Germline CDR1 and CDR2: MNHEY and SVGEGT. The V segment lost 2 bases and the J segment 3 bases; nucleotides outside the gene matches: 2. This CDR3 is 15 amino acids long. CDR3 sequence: CASSYGTGYYNEQFF. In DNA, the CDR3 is TGTGCCAGCAGTTACGGGACAGGGTACTACAATGAGCAGTTCTTC.

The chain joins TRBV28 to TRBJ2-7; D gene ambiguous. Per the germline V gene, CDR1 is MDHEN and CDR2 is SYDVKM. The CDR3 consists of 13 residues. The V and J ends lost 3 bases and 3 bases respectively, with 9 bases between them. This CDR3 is CASSFTGVYEQYF. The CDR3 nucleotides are TGTGCCAGCAGTTTCACCGGAGTCTACGAGCAGTACTTC.

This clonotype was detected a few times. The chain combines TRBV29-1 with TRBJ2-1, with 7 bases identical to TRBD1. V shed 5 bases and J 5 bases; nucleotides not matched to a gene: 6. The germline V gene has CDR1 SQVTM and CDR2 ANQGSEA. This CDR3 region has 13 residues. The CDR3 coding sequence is TGCAGCGTTCCGGGACAGCTAAACAATGAGCAGTTCTTC. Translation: CSVPGQLNNEQFF.

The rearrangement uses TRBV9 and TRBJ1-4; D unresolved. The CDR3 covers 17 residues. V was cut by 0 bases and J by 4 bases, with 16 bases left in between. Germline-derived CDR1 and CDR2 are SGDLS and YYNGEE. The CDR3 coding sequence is TGTGCCAGCAGCGTAGCGACGGGCAGCGAGGGTAATGAAAAACTGTTTTTT. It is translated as CASSVATGSEGNEKLFF.

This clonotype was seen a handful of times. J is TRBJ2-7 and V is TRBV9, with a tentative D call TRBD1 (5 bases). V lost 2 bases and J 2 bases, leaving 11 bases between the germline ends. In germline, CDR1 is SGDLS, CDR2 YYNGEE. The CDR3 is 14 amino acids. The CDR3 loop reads CASSVTGSTYEQYF. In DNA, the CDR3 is TGTGCCAGCAGCGTCACAGGAAGCACCTACGAGCAGTACTTC.

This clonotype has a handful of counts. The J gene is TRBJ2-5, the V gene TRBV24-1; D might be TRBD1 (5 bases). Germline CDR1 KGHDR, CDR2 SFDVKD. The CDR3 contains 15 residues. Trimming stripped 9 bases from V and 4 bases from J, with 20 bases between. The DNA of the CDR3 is TGTGCCACCGCGTCGTCCTTCTCTGGGGCAGAGACCCAGTACTTC. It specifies CATASSFSGAETQYF.

CDR3 loop: CASSPTVMNTEAFF. Written as DNA, the CDR3 is TGTGCCAGCAGTCCGACAGTCATGAACACTGAAGCTTTCTTT. V gene TRBV27 combines with J gene TRBJ1-1; D is perhaps TRBD1 (5 bases). The length of the CDR3 is 14 residues. In germline, CDR1 is MNHEY, CDR2 SMNVEV (reference sequence). The ends were cut back, 5 bases at V and 0 bases at J, with 10 bases in the middle.

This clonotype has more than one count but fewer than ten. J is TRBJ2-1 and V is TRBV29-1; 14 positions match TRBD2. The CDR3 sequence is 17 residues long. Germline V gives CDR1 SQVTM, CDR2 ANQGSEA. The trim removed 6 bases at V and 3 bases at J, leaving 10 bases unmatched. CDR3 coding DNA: TGCAGCGTCCGACTAGCGGGAGGGGAAGTGGGCTACAATGAGCAGTTCTTC. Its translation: CSVRLAGGEVGYNEQFF.

In DNA, the CDR3 is TGTGCCAGCAGCTTACTCCCTACAAGCTCCTACGAGCAGTACTTC. Translated, it gives CASSLLPTSSYEQYF. V usage is TRBV7-6 and J usage is TRBJ2-7, with D uncertain. Trimming left V 2 bases short and J 0 bases short, with 11 bases between. The CDR3 has 15 amino acids. The V gene's germline CDR1 is SGHVS and CDR2 FNYEAQ.

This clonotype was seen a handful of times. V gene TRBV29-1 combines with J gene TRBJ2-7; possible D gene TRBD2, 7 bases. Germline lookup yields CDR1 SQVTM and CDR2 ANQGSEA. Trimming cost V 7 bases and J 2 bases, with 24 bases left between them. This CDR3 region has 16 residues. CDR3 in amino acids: CSATEGGDPRTYEQYF. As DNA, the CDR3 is TGCAGCGCTACTGAGGGGGGGGACCCAAGGACCTACGAGCAGTACTTC.

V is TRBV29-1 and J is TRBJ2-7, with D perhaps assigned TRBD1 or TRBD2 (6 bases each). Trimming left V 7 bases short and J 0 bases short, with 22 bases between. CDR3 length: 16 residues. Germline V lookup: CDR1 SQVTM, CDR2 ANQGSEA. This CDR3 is CSAQMWGAGTSYEQYF. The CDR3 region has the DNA TGCAGCGCCCAAATGTGGGGGGCGGGGACCTCCTACGAGCAGTACTTC.